Below, one T cell receptor (beta chain) is given with its context. The antigen is not known. Expansion with viral peptide pools was applied to antigen-specific CD4+ T cells by the ViraFEST assay prior to sequencing. After more than 8 days in culture, the CD4+ T cells were isolated. Measured with immunoSEQ multiplex PCR; TCRdb has only the in-frame clones, and not every one. This sample has tens of thousands of clones; roughly 76% occur once, and the top ten carry about 2.7%. Germline assignment: CDR1 WNHNN and CDR2 SYGVQD (reference sequence). CDR3 length equals 11 residues. V was clipped by 8 bases and J by 6 bases, with 9 bases between them. The data belong to a study of vaccination effects on CD4 cells after COVID-19.

This chain joins TRBV10-1 and TRBJ2-3; D is uncertain. Specimen: CD4+ T cells from PBMCs cultured with HCoV-229E spike peptides, collected before COVID-19 vaccination. This receptor was identified in a human donor who received a COVID-19 vaccine. Here the CDR3 reads CASSPGDTQYF. The CDR3 DNA sequence: TGCGCCAGCTCCCCCGGGGATACGCAGTATTTT.